Each of the 2 T cell receptor beta chains below was sequenced from the same sample in a study of blood T cell repertoires in COVID-19 (dated by TCRdb to about 2020). The library was produced with the immunoSEQ multiplex PCR assay. In its TCRdb copy, this immuneACCESS table keeps in-frame sequences only and misses some clones. Where compared with another copy, unresolved V genes explain less than half of these, and the others have no known cause. Counted in this sample were about 210,000 clones; 88% of them appeared once. Jointly, the top ten make up 0.55% to 0.75% of the sample. Source material: peripheral blood. The receptor source for this set is a man aged 35 to 55 with acute or convalescent COVID-19.

J is TRBJ2-3 and V is TRBV27; possibly TRBD1 for D (5 bases). Trimming took 2 bases from V and 0 from J, leaving 9 bases between them. Per germline, CDR1 MNHEY and CDR2 SMNVEV (reference sequence). This CDR3 contains 15 residues. CDR3 in amino acids: CASSLQGASTDTQYF. The CDR3 DNA reads as TGTGCCAGCAGTTTACAGGGTGCGAGCACAGATACGCAGTATTTT.

The chain employs TRBV18 and TRBJ2-7; D is undetermined. Germline CDR1 KGHSH, CDR2 LQKENI. Trimming shortened V by 1 base and J by 5 bases, and 3 bases separated the two germline ends. The CDR3 extends over 11 amino acids. CDR3 in amino acids: CASSPRDEQYF. DNA for the CDR3: TGTGCCAGCTCACCACGAGACGAGCAGTACTTC.